This T cell receptor beta chain is from a study of shared clonotypes between healthy human individuals. About the study: Donors, aged 18 to 49, were two women and three men.

The genomic DNA of each subset was split evenly across several immunoSEQ plates. Here immunoSEQ multiplex PCR was the method, and the copy in TCRdb shows in-frame clones only, minus some. The sample consists of about 1.5 million clones, 95% to 99% of them appearing once. The study separated CD4+ cells into CD45RA+ naive and CD45RA-negative memory subsets. Germline-derived CDR1 and CDR2 are SGHRS and YFSETQ. J was trimmed by 2 bases and V by 5 bases; bases with no gene match: 9. The CDR3 is made up of 17 amino acids. This TCR was recovered from a man aged 25-45 years in good health. Sequencing was performed on naive CD4+ T cells sorted from blood. Subset denoted: CD45RA+ positively selected. The chain is built from TRBV5-1 and TRBJ2-1; 11 bases map to TRBD2. In DNA, the CDR3 is TGCGCCAGCAGTGTAGCGGGAGGGCTTTCCGCCTACAATGAGCAGTTCTTC. Translated, it gives CASSVAGGLSAYNEQFF.